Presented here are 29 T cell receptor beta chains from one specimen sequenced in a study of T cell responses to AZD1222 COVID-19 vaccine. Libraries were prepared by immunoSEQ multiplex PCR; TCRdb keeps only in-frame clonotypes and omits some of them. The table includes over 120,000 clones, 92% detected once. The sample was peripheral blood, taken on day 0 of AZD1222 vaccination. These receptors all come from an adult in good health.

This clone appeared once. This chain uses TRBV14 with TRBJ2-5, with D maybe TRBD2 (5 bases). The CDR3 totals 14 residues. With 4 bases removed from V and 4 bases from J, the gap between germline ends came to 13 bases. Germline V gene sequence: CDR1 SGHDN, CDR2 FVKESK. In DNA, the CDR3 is TGTGCCAGCAGCCGCATGGAGGAGCGAGAGACCCAGTACTTC. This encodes CASSRMEERETQYF.

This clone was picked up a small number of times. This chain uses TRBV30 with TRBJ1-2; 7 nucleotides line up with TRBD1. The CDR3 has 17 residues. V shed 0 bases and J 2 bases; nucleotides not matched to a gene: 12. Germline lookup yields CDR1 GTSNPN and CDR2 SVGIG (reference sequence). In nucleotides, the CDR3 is TGTGCCTGGAGTGTAAAGGGGGCGCGTTGGACCAACTATGGCTACACCTTC. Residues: CAWSVKGARWTNYGYTF. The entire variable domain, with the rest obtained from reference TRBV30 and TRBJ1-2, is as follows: SQTIHQWPATLVQPVGSPLSLECTVEGTSNPNLYWYRQAAGRGLQLLFYSVGIGQISSEVPQNLSASRPQDRQFILSSKKLLLSDSGFYLCAWSVKGARWTNYGYTFGSGTRLTVV.

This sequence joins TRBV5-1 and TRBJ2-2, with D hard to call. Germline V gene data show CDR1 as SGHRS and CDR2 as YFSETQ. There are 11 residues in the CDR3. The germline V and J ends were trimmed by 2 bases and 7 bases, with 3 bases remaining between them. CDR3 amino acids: CASSLSGELFF. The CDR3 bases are TGCGCCAGCAGCTTAAGCGGGGAGCTGTTTTTT.

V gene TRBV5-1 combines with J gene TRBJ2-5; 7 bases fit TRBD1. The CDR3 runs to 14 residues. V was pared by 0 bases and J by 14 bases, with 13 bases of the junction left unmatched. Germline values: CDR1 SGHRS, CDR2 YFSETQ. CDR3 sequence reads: CASSLGDRVSGYYF. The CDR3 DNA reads TGCGCCAGCAGCTTGGGAGACAGGGTTTCCGGATATTACTTC. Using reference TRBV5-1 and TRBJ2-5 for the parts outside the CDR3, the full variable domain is KAGVTQTPRYLIKTRGQQVTLSCSPISGHRSVSWYQQTPGQGLQFLFEYFSETQRNKGNFPGRFSGRQFSNSRSEMNVSTLELGDSALYLCASSLGDRVSGYYFGPGTRLLVL.

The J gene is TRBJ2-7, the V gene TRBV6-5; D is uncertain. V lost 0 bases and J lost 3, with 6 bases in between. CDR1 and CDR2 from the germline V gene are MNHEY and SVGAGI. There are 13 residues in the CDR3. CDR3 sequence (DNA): TGTGCCAGCAGTTACTCAGGGCTCTACGAGCAGTACTTC. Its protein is CASSYSGLYEQYF.

CDR3 in amino acids: CASRIIADTQYF. CDR3 DNA sequence: TGTGCCAGCAGGATCATAGCAGATACGCAGTATTTT. The V gene is TRBV6-4, the J gene TRBJ2-3; no definite D call. V gave up 6 bases and J gave up 4 bases, with 8 bases separating them. In germline, CDR1 is MRHNA, CDR2 SNTAGT. The CDR3 spans 12 residues.

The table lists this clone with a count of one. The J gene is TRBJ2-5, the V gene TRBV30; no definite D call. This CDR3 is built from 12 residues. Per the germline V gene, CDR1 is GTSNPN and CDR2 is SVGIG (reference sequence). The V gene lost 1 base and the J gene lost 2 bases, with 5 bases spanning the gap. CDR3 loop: CAWSARQETQYF. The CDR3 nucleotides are TGTGCCTGGAGTGCTAGACAAGAGACCCAGTACTTC. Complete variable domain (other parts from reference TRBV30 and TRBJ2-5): SQTIHQWPATLVQPVGSPLSLECTVEGTSNPNLYWYRQAAGRGLQLLFYSVGIGQISSEVPQNLSASRPQDRQFILSSKKLLLSDSGFYLCAWSARQETQYFGPGTRLLVL.

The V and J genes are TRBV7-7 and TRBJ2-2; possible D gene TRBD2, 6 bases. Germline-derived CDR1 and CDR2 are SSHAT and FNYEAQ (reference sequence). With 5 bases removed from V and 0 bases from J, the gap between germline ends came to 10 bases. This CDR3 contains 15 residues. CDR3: CASSRSGPNTGELFF. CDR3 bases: TGTGCCAGCAGCCGTAGCGGACCGAACACCGGGGAGCTGTTTTTT.

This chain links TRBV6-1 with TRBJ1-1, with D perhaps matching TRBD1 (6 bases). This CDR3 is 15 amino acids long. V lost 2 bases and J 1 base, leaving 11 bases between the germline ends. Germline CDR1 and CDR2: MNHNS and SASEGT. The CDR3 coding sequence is TGTGCCAGCAGTGAATTAACAGGGCGGAACACTGAAGCTTTCTTT. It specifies CASSELTGRNTEAFF.

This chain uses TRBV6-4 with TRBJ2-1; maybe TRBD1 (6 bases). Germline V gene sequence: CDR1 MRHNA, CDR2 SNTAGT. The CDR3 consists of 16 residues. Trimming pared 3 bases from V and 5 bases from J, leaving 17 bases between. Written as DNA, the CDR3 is TGTGCCAGCAGTGATTACACAGGGTTAGGACACAATGAGCAGTTCTTC. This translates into CASSDYTGLGHNEQFF.

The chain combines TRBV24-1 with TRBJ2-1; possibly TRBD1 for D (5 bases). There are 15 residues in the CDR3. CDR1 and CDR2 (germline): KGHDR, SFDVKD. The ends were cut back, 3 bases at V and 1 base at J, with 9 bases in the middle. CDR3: CATSDRQGSYNEQFF. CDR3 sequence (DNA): TGTGCCACCAGTGATCGCCAGGGTTCCTACAATGAGCAGTTCTTC.

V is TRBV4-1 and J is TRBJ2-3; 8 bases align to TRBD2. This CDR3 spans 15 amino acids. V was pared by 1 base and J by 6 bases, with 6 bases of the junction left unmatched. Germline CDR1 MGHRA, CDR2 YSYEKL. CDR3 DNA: TGCGCCAGCAGCCAAGCCGGGACTAGGGGGGATACGCAGTATTTT. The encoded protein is CASSQAGTRGDTQYF.

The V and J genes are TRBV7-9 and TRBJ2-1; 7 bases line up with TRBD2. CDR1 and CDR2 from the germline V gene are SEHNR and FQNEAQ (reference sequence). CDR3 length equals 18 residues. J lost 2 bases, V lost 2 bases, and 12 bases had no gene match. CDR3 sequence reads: CASSLSFGGSAAYNEQFF. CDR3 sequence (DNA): TGTGCCAGCAGCTTAAGTTTTGGCGGGAGTGCCGCCTACAATGAGCAGTTCTTC.

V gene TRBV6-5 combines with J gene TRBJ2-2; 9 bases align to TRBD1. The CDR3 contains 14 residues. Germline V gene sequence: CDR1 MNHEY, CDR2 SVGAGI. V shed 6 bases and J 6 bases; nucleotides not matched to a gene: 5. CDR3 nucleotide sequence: TGTGCCAGCAGCCGGGACAGGGTCCCCGGGGAGCTGTTTTTT. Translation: CASSRDRVPGELFF.

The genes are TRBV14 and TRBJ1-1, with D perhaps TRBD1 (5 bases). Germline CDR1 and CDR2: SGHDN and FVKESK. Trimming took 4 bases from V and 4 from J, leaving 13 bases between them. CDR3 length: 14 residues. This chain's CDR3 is CASSLDIGITEAFF. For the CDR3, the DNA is TGTGCCAGCAGCCTGGACATTGGTATCACTGAAGCTTTCTTT.

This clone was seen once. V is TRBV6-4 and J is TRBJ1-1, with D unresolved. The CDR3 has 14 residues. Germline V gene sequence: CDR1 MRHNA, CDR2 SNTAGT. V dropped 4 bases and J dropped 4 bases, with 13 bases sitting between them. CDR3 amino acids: CASSGDAVGTEAFF. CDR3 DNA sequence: TGTGCCAGCAGTGGGGATGCCGTGGGCACTGAAGCTTTCTTT.

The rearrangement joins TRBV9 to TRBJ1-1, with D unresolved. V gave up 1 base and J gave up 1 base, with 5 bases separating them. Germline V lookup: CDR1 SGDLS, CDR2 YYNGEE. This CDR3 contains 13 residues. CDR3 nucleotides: TGTGCCAGCAGCGTAAGGTCGAACACTGAAGCTTTCTTT. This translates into CASSVRSNTEAFF.

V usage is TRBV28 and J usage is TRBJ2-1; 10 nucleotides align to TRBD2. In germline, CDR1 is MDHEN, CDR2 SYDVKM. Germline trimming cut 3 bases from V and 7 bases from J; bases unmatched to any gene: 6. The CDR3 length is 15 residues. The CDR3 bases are TGTGCCAGCAGTTTCCTAGCGGGAGCAAGGAATGAGCAGTTCTTC. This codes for CASSFLAGARNEQFF.

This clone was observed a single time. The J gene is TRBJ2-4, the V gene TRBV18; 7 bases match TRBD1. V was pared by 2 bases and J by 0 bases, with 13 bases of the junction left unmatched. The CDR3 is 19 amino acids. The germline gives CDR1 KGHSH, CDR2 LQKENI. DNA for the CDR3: TGTGCCAGCTCACCATTTGGGACAGCCTCAAGTTCAGCCAAAAACATTCAGTACTTC. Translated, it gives CASSPFGTASSSAKNIQYF.

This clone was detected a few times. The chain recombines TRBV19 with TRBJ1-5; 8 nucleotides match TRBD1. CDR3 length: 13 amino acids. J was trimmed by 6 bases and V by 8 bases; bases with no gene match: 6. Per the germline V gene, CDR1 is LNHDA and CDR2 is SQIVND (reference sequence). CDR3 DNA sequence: TGTGCCAGTGGGGACAGGAGAAGTCAGCCCCAGCATTTT. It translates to CASGDRRSQPQHF.

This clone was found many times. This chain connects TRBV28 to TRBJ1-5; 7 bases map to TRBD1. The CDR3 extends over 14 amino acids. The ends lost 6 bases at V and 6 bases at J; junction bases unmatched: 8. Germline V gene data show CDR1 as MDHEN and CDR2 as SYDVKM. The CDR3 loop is CASSRTGDAQPQHF. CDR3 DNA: TGTGCCAGCAGCCGTACAGGGGATGCTCAGCCCCAGCATTTT.

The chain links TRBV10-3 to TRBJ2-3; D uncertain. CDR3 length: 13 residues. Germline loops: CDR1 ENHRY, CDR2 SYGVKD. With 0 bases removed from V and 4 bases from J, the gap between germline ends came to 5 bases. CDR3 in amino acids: CAISESVPDTQYF. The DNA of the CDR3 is TGTGCCATCAGTGAGTCGGTCCCAGATACGCAGTATTTT.

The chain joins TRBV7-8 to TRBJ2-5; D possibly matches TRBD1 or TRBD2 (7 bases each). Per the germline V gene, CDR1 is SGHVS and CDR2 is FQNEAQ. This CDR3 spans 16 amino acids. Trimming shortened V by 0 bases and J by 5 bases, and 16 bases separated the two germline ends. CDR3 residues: CASSLAAGGAGETQYF. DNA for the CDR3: TGTGCCAGCAGCTTAGCCGCAGGGGGGGCGGGCGAGACCCAGTACTTC.

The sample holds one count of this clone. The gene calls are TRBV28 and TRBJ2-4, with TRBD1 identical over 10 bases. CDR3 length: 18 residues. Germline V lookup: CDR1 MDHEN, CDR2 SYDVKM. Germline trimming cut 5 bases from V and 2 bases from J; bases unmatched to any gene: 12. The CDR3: CASSPSPDRGLSKNIQYF. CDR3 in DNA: TGTGCCAGCAGTCCGAGCCCTGACAGGGGGCTTTCCAAAAACATTCAGTACTTC.

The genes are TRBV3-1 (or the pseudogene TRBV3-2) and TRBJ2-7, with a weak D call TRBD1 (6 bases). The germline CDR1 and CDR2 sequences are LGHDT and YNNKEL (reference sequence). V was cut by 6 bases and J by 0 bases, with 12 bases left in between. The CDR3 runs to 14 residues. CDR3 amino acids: CASSEGRGSYEQYF. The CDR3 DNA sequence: TGTGCCAGCAGTGAGGGCAGGGGCTCCTACGAGCAGTACTTC.

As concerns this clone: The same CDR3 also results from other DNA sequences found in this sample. CDR3 amino acids: CASRPGTGDGYTF. As DNA, the CDR3 is TGTGCCAGCAGACCCGGGACAGGGGATGGCTACACCTTC. The chain combines TRBV7-9 with TRBJ1-2; 10 nucleotides align to TRBD1. The CDR3 runs 13 residues. Unmatched junction bases numbered 4, after V lost 6 bases and J lost 6 bases. Germline V gene lookup returns CDR1 SEHNR and CDR2 FQNEAQ (reference sequence).

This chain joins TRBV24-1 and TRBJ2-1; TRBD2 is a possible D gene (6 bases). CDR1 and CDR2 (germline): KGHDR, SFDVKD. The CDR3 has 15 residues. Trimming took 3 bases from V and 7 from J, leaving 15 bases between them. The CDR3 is CATSDGTLGRNEQFF. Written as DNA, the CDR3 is TGTGCCACCAGTGATGGGACTTTGGGGCGGAATGAGCAGTTCTTC.

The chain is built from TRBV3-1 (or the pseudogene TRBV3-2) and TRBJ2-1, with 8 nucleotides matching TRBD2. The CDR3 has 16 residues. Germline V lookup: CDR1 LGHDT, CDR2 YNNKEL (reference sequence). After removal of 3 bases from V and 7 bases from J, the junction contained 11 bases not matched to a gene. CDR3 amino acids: CASSQGAGATWNEQFF. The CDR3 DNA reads TGTGCCAGCAGCCAGGGAGCGGGGGCCACTTGGAATGAGCAGTTCTTC.

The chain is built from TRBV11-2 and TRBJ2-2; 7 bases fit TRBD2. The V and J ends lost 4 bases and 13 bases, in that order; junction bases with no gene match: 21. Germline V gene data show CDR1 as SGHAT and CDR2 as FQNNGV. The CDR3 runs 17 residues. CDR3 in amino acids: CASSSPVGLAVFSVLFF. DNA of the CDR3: TGTGCCAGCAGCTCACCAGTGGGCCTAGCGGTTTTCTCGGTGCTGTTTTTT. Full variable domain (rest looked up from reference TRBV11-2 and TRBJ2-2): EAGVAQSPRYKIIEKRQSVAFWCNPISGHATLYWYQQILGQGPKLLIQFQNNGVVDDSQLPKDRFSAERLKGVDSTLKIQPAKLEDSAVYLCASSSPVGLAVFSVLFFGEGSRLTVL.